The next 8 T cell receptor beta chains were all read from a single sample in a study of neoadjuvant anti-PD-1 for oral cavity cancer. Measured with immunoSEQ multiplex PCR; TCRdb has only the in-frame clones, and not every one. The profile shows tens of thousands of clones, approximately 84% of them singletons. The material was PBMCs, obtained before nivolumab (anti-PD-1) treatment. The receptors here all came from a person between 35 and 79 years old with oral cavity squamous cell carcinoma.

The chain combines TRBV6-1 with TRBJ2-2, with D tentatively TRBD2 (6 bases). Germline CDR1 is MNHNS and CDR2 is SASEGT. Trimming removed 0 bases at V and 8 bases at J, with 13 bases between. There are 15 residues in the CDR3. Written as DNA, the CDR3 is TGTGCCAGCAGTGAAGCGGGACTCCGGGCGGGGGAGCTGTTTTTT. Its protein is CASSEAGLRAGELFF.

The V gene is TRBV27, the J gene TRBJ2-7, with D maybe TRBD1 (5 bases). Germline lookup yields CDR1 MNHEY and CDR2 SMNVEV (reference sequence). The CDR3 is made up of 14 amino acids. Trimming took 5 bases from V and 6 from J, leaving 17 bases between them. The CDR3 bases are TGTGCCAGCAGTAGGGGCCTCCAAAACCCCGAGCAGTACTTC. It translates to CASSRGLQNPEQYF.

V and J are TRBV9 and TRBJ2-3; 10 bases align to TRBD2. J lost 5 bases, V lost 3 bases, and 9 bases had no gene match. The CDR3 is made up of 16 amino acids. The germline CDR1 and CDR2 sequences are SGDLS and YYNGEE. The CDR3 spells CASSALAGVGVDTQYF. The CDR3 DNA reads TGTGCCAGCAGCGCCCTAGCGGGAGTGGGCGTAGATACGCAGTATTTT.

CDR3 region: CAWSWPGVSEQYF. Written as DNA, the CDR3 is TGTGCCTGGAGTTGGCCAGGGGTCAGCGAGCAGTACTTC. The chain joins TRBV30 to TRBJ2-7; D perhaps matches TRBD1 (6 bases). Trimming cost V 2 bases and J 6 bases, with 14 bases left between them. Germline V gives CDR1 GTSNPN, CDR2 SVGIG (reference sequence). The CDR3 contains 13 residues.

The rearrangement links TRBV5-1 to TRBJ2-3; 8 bases map to TRBD2. The trim removed 2 bases at V and 4 bases at J, leaving 9 bases unmatched. The CDR3 consists of 16 residues. Germline-derived CDR1 and CDR2 are SGHRS and YFSETQ. The CDR3 sequence is CASSFLLAEIPDTQYF. The CDR3 DNA is TGCGCCAGCAGCTTTCTACTAGCGGAGATACCAGATACGCAGTATTTT.

The chain carries TRBV7-8 and TRBJ1-2; D remains ambiguous. The V and J ends lost 0 bases and 8 bases respectively, with 10 bases between them. The CDR3 totals 13 residues. The germline CDR1 and CDR2 sequences are SGHVS and FQNEAQ. CDR3 nucleotides: TGTGCCAGCAGCTTAGCCCAGGAAGGAGGCTACACCTTC. The encoded protein is CASSLAQEGGYTF.

V usage is TRBV6-5 and J usage is TRBJ2-3; D is perhaps TRBD1 (6 bases). CDR1 and CDR2 from the germline V gene are MNHEY and SVGAGI. Trimming cost V 2 bases and J 0 bases, with 9 bases left between them. CDR3 length: 15 residues. The CDR3, as DNA: TGTGCCAGCAGTTACGTGGGGGCTAGCACAGATACGCAGTATTTT. This translates into CASSYVGASTDTQYF.

This clone was counted only a few times. The chain recombines TRBV18 with TRBJ2-2; TRBD2 matches 7 bases. The germline V gene has CDR1 KGHSH and CDR2 LQKENI. The J segment lost 7 bases and the V segment lost 3 bases, leaving 11 bases of the junction unmatched. CDR3 length equals 16 residues. In DNA form, the CDR3 reads TGTGCCAGCTCACCTCCCCAGGCGGGAGTGGTCGGGGAGCTGTTTTTT. Amino acids: CASSPPQAGVVGELFF.